These T cell receptor beta chains were read from a single sample in a study of cytomegalovirus exposure and HLA in healthy donors. This table comes from immunoSEQ multiplex PCR, and its TCRdb copy is limited to in-frame clones, with some not included. The sample carries around 180,000 clones, roughly 82% recorded once. The source material was PBMCs. The source of these receptors is a girl aged 2-10 years in good health and CMV-seropositive. The CDR3 runs from the conserved cysteine through the conserved F or W. The D gene is left open where the match is weak. Clone size is shown for a subset of rows, as once, few, many or a class of expanded clone.

len: 19; d_gene: TRBD1; j_gene: TRBJ1-1; abundance: NA; v_gene: TRBV5-1; CDR3aa: CASSLGFQTGGFKNTEAFF; CDR3nt: TGCGCCAGCAGCTTGGGCTTTCAGACAGGGGGGTTTAAGAACACTGAAGCTTTCTTT
len: 18; d_gene: NA; j_gene: TRBJ1-5; abundance: NA; v_gene: TRBV6-1; CDR3aa: CASSGELRRGWGNQPQHF; CDR3nt: TGTGCCAGCAGTGGAGAGTTGAGGAGGGGTTGGGGCAATCAGCCCCAGCATTTT
len: 14; d_gene: NA; j_gene: TRBJ2-7; abundance: NA; v_gene: TRBV6-5; CDR3aa: CASTSPQGFYEQYF; CDR3nt: TGTGCCAGCACCAGCCCTCAGGGATTCTACGAGCAGTACTTC
len: 12; d_gene: TRBD1; j_gene: TRBJ1-1; abundance: NA; v_gene: TRBV6-5; CDR3aa: CASSWDRESAFF; CDR3nt: TGTGCCAGCAGTTGGGACAGGGAGAGCGCTTTCTTT
len: 17; d_gene: TRBD1; j_gene: TRBJ2-1; abundance: NA; v_gene: TRBV15; CDR3aa: CATSRGLGQGPYNEQFF; CDR3nt: TGTGCCACCAGCAGAGGTTTAGGACAGGGACCCTACAATGAGCAGTTCTTC
len: 13; d_gene: NA; j_gene: TRBJ1-2; abundance: NA; v_gene: TRBV19; CDR3aa: CASSPGIDYGYTF; CDR3nt: TGTGCCAGTAGTCCGGGGATAGATTATGGCTACACCTTC
len: 14; d_gene: NA; j_gene: TRBJ1-1; abundance: NA; v_gene: TRBV5-1; CDR3aa: CASSLTTGSPEAFF; CDR3nt: TGCGCCAGCAGCTTGACGACAGGATCCCCTGAAGCTTTCTTT
len: 15; d_gene: TRBD1; j_gene: TRBJ2-3; abundance: NA; v_gene: TRBV5-4; CDR3aa: CASSPGQGNTDTQYF; CDR3nt: TGTGCCAGCAGCCCCGGACAGGGGAACACAGATACGCAGTATTTT
len: 15; d_gene: NA; j_gene: TRBJ2-3; abundance: once; v_gene: TRBV5-4; CDR3aa: CASSSRGRGTDTQYF; CDR3nt: TGTGCCAGCAGCTCCAGGGGAAGAGGAACAGATACGCAGTATTTT
len: 13; d_gene: TRBD2; j_gene: TRBJ2-1; abundance: NA; v_gene: TRBV27; CDR3aa: CASRDSGIDEQFF; CDR3nt: TGTGCCAGCAGGGATAGCGGGATCGATGAGCAGTTCTTC
len: 13; d_gene: NA; j_gene: TRBJ2-7; abundance: NA; v_gene: TRBV30; CDR3aa: CAWRPSGEYEQYF; CDR3nt: TGTGCCTGGAGGCCCAGCGGAGAGTACGAGCAGTACTTC
len: 13; d_gene: NA; j_gene: TRBJ1-1; abundance: NA; v_gene: TRBV5-1; CDR3aa: CASLSTGSTEAFF; CDR3nt: TGCGCCAGCTTATCCACTGGTTCCACTGAAGCTTTCTTT
len: 15; d_gene: NA; j_gene: TRBJ2-3; abundance: NA; v_gene: TRBV4-1; CDR3aa: CARPYKFTSTDTQYF; CDR3nt: TGCGCCAGGCCCTATAAGTTTACTAGCACAGATACGCAGTATTTT
len: 15; d_gene: NA; j_gene: TRBJ2-2; abundance: NA; v_gene: TRBV9; CDR3aa: CASSVSATGTGELFF; CDR3nt: TGTGCCAGCAGCGTAAGCGCGACGGGCACCGGGGAGCTGTTTTTT
len: 15; d_gene: TRBD1; j_gene: TRBJ2-7; abundance: NA; v_gene: TRBV5-3; CDR3aa: CARTGWGTGTNEQYF; CDR3nt: TGTGCCAGAACCGGGTGGGGGACAGGGACGAACGAGCAGTACTTC
len: 13; d_gene: NA; j_gene: TRBJ2-1; abundance: NA; v_gene: TRBV5-1; CDR3aa: CASSYITGNEQFF; CDR3nt: TGCGCCAGCAGCTATATAACGGGGAATGAGCAGTTCTTC
len: 15; d_gene: TRBD1; j_gene: TRBJ1-1; abundance: NA; v_gene: TRBV7-3; CDR3aa: CASSLKRTGFDEAFF; CDR3nt: TGTGCCAGCAGCTTAAAGCGGACAGGGTTTGATGAAGCTTTCTTT
len: 15; d_gene: NA; j_gene: TRBJ2-2; abundance: few; v_gene: TRBV5-6; CDR3aa: CASSFVPRNTGELFF; CDR3nt: TGTGCCAGCAGCTTCGTACCTAGGAACACCGGGGAGCTGTTTTTT
len: 19; d_gene: TRBD2; j_gene: TRBJ2-7; abundance: NA; v_gene: TRBV10-3; CDR3aa: CAINGGGKVGLRVTYEQYF; CDR3nt: TGTGCAATCAATGGGGGAGGGAAGGTCGGTTTGCGGGTAACCTACGAGCAGTACTTC
len: 14; d_gene: NA; j_gene: TRBJ2-7; abundance: few; v_gene: TRBV28; CDR3aa: CASSITGISYEQYF; CDR3nt: TGTGCCAGCAGTATAACAGGGATCTCCTACGAGCAGTACTTC
len: 15; d_gene: TRBD2; j_gene: TRBJ2-7; abundance: few; v_gene: TRBV6-5; CDR3aa: CASSYPGTSPYEQYF; CDR3nt: TGTGCCAGCAGTTACCCAGGGACTAGTCCCTACGAGCAGTACTTC
len: 14; d_gene: NA; j_gene: TRBJ1-2; abundance: NA; v_gene: TRBV30; CDR3aa: CAWSVAGVYYGYTF; CDR3nt: TGTGCCTGGAGTGTAGCGGGGGTTTACTATGGCTACACCTTC
len: 13; d_gene: NA; j_gene: TRBJ1-6; abundance: NA; v_gene: TRBV28; CDR3aa: CASSTSPNSPLHF; CDR3nt: NA
len: 14; d_gene: TRBD1; j_gene: TRBJ1-5; abundance: NA; v_gene: TRBV9; CDR3aa: CASSETGDNQPQHF; CDR3nt: TGTGCCAGCAGCGAAACAGGGGACAATCAGCCCCAGCATTTT
len: 15; d_gene: NA; j_gene: TRBJ2-3; abundance: NA; v_gene: TRBV5-1; CDR3aa: CASSISGAGADTQYF; CDR3nt: TGCGCCAGCAGCATTTCGGGGGCGGGGGCAGATACGCAGTATTTT
len: 14; d_gene: NA; j_gene: TRBJ1-1; abundance: NA; v_gene: TRBV12-5; CDR3aa: CASGSSTRGTEAFF; CDR3nt: TGTGCTAGTGGCTCCTCCACCAGGGGAACTGAAGCTTTCTTT
len: 16; d_gene: NA; j_gene: TRBJ2-7; abundance: once; v_gene: TRBV5-1; CDR3aa: CASSPNSGTTSYEQYF; CDR3nt: TGCGCCAGCAGCCCGAACTCCGGGACAACGTCCTACGAGCAGTACTTC
len: 10; d_gene: NA; j_gene: TRBJ1-1; abundance: NA; v_gene: TRBV9; CDR3aa: CATPDTEAFF; CDR3nt: TGTGCCACCCCAGATACTGAAGCTTTCTTT
len: 17; d_gene: NA; j_gene: TRBJ1-3; abundance: few; v_gene: TRBV18; CDR3aa: CASSSSPPGSTGNTIYF; CDR3nt: TGTGCCAGCTCATCGTCGCCTCCAGGGTCTACTGGAAACACCATATATTTT
len: 16; d_gene: TRBD2; j_gene: TRBJ2-2; abundance: NA; v_gene: TRBV7-7; CDR3aa: CASSLSPGGRSGELFF; CDR3nt: TGTGCTAGCAGCTTATCCCCGGGCGGGAGATCCGGGGAGCTGTTTTTT
len: 14; d_gene: NA; j_gene: TRBJ2-7; abundance: once; v_gene: TRBV10-1; CDR3aa: CASSKLPGLYEQYF; CDR3nt: TGCGCCAGCAGCAAATTACCGGGACTCTACGAGCAGTACTTC
len: 14; d_gene: TRBD1; j_gene: TRBJ1-1; abundance: NA; v_gene: TRBV18; CDR3aa: CASSPQGQGAEAFF; CDR3nt: TGTGCCAGCTCACCACAGGGACAGGGGGCTGAAGCTTTCTTT